These 22 T cell receptor beta chains came from one sample sequenced in a study of T cells in Graves' hyperthyroidism and ophthalmopathy. The CDR3 regions of TCR beta were amplified from RNA transcripts. RT-PCR in the first round (using the HTBI primer set) targeted the TCR CDR3. TCRdb re-called the multiplex PCR reads through MiXCR, storing one row per CDR3 protein. The sample lists approximately 200,000 distinct CDR3 sequences; approximately 16% were seen once. Source material: blood. Receptor source: a man aged 40-55 years with Graves' hyperthyroidism.

This clonotype has a count of ten or more. V is TRBV20-1 and J is TRBJ1-6; D call uncertain. The germline CDR1 and CDR2 sequences are DFQATT and SNEGSKA (reference sequence). V lost 0 bases, J lost 0 bases, and 15 bases lay in between. The CDR3 is 18 amino acids. CDR3 amino acids: CSARDLGKPSSYNSPLHF. DNA of the CDR3: TGCAGTGCTAGAGATTTGGGAAAACCTAGCTCCTATAATTCACCCCTCCACTTT.

Ten or more counts support this clonotype. J is TRBJ2-3 and V is TRBV6-2 or TRBV6-3; D ambiguous. The germline V gene encodes CDR1 MNHEY and CDR2 SVGEGT. V dropped 7 bases and J dropped 4 bases, with 18 bases sitting between them. The CDR3 extends over 15 amino acids. The CDR3 nucleotides read TGTGCCAGCACAGAGCCATGGGAAGAGGCAGATACGCAGTATTTT. Protein: CASTEPWEEADTQYF.

This clonotype was recorded at least ten times. The chain uses TRBV30 and TRBJ1-2, with D tentatively TRBD1 (5 bases). V was clipped by 3 bases and J by 7 bases, with 6 bases between them. There are 10 residues in the CDR3. Per germline, CDR1 GTSNPN and CDR2 SVGIG (reference sequence). CDR3 DNA sequence: TGTGCCTGGAGAAGGGGTGGCTACACCTTC. Its protein product is CAWRRGGYTF.

The rearrangement uses TRBV7-2 and TRBJ2-7; D is possibly TRBD2 (6 bases). The ends were cut back, 6 bases at V and 3 bases at J, with 12 bases in the middle. This CDR3 comprises 13 residues. Looked up from germline, CDR1 is SGHTA and CDR2 is FQGNSA. The CDR3 nucleotides read TGTGCCAGCAGTAGCGGAGAATACTACGAGCAGTACTTC. This translates into CASSSGEYYEQYF.

In its sample, this clonotype was seen many times. The gene calls are TRBV2 and TRBJ2-5; the D is unclear. This CDR3 has 11 amino acids. V was cut by 8 bases and J by 1 base, with 5 bases left in between. CDR1 is SNHLY and CDR2 is FYNNEI in the germline V gene. CDR3 in amino acids: CASLSQETQYF. CDR3 coding DNA: TGTGCCAGCCTGAGCCAAGAGACCCAGTACTTC.

As to this clonotype: It may be a read error: a sequence one base away is much more abundant. The chain is built from TRBV11-2 and TRBJ1-2; the D gene is possibly TRBD1 (6 bases). Germline V CDR1 and CDR2: SGHAT, FQNNGV. Trimming removed 5 bases from V and 8 bases from J, with 21 bases in between. CDR3 length: 15 amino acids. The CDR3 here is CASSRRPSGEQGYTF. CDR3 DNA: TGTGCCAGCAGCCGACGCCCCTCAGGGGAGCAAGGCTACACCTTC.

V gene TRBV11-2 combines with J gene TRBJ1-2; D unresolved. CDR3 length: 14 amino acids. The germline V and J ends were trimmed by 6 bases and 2 bases, with 13 bases remaining between them. CDR1 is SGHAT, CDR2 FQNNGV, per germline. The CDR3: CASRLQAGNYGYTF. The CDR3 DNA is TGTGCCAGCAGACTTCAAGCCGGAAACTATGGCTACACCTTC.

The CDR3 loop reads CASSLAGDTQETQYF. CDR3 nucleotide sequence: TGCGCCAGCAGCTTGGCTGGGGACACCCAAGAGACCCAGTACTTC. The rearrangement links TRBV5-1 to TRBJ2-5; perhaps TRBD1 as D (6 bases). This CDR3 spans 15 amino acids. Germline V CDR1 and CDR2: SGHRS, YFSETQ. Trimming took 0 bases from V and 1 from J, leaving 10 bases between them. Full variable domain (missing parts from reference TRBV5-1 and TRBJ2-5): KAGVTQTPRYLIKTRGQQVTLSCSPISGHRSVSWYQQTPGQGLQFLFEYFSETQRNKGNFPGRFSGRQFSNSRSEMNVSTLELGDSALYLCASSLAGDTQETQYFGPGTRLLVL.

This clonotype was counted a few times. This chain joins TRBV5-1 and TRBJ1-2; D is undetermined. V was pared by 2 bases and J by 6 bases, with 14 bases between. CDR3 length equals 14 residues. Germline CDR1 and CDR2: SGHRS and YFSETQ. The CDR3 region has the DNA TGCGCCAGCAGCTTCCGGCGAGGGCACGATGGCTACACCTTC. This gives the protein CASSFRRGHDGYTF.

The chain recombines TRBV18 with TRBJ1-3; D call uncertain. V lost 3 bases and J lost 7, with 10 bases in between. CDR1 is KGHSH and CDR2 is LQKENI in the germline V gene. The CDR3 extends over 13 amino acids. This chain's CDR3 is CASSPLDGNTIYF. DNA of the CDR3: TGTGCCAGCTCACCCTTAGACGGGAACACCATATATTTT. Looking up the rest from reference TRBV18 and TRBJ1-3 gives the full variable domain: NAGVMQNPRHLVRRRGQEARLRCSPMKGHSHVYWYRQLPEEGLKFMVYLQKENIIDESGMPKERFSAEFPKEGPSILRIQQVVRGDSAAYFCASSPLDGNTIYFGEGSWLTVV.

In its sample, this clonotype was seen a few times. Because the CDR3 is missing its conserved closing phenylalanine or tryptophan, this is likely a read error. CDR3 region: CASSDSGASSYNEQFL. As DNA, the CDR3 is TGTGCCAGCAGTGATTCAGGGGCTAGCTCCTACAATGAGCAGTTCCTC. The chain has TRBV2 and TRBJ2-1; tentatively, D is TRBD1 (6 bases). Germline CDR1 and CDR2: SNHLY and FYNNEI. Trimming removed 3 bases at V and 0 bases at J, with 12 bases between. The CDR3 consists of 16 residues.

This clonotype turned up a few times. This chain uses TRBV9 with TRBJ1-3, with TRBD1 matching 8 bases. Germline-derived CDR1 and CDR2 are SGDLS and YYNGEE. This CDR3 is built from 15 residues. J lost 8 bases, V lost 4 bases, and 11 bases had no gene match. CDR3 bases: TGTGCCAGCAGCCCGAGATCGGGACAGGAGGACACCATATATTTT. Protein: CASSPRSGQEDTIYF.

In this sample, this clonotype turned up a few times. The chain recombines TRBV4-2 with TRBJ2-4, with TRBD2 matching over 11 bases. Losses at the gene ends were 1 base for V and 0 bases for J; bases not matched to a gene: 8. Germline-derived CDR1 and CDR2 are LGHNA and YNFKEQ. The CDR3 has 19 residues. The CDR3 loop is CASSQVAGGPILAKNIQYF. The CDR3 coding sequence is TGTGCCAGCAGCCAAGTAGCGGGGGGGCCGATTTTAGCCAAAAACATTCAGTACTTC.

This clonotype was picked up many times. This sequence joins TRBV3-1 and TRBJ2-3; D gene unclear. This CDR3 comprises 14 residues. The V gene's germline CDR1 is LGHDT and CDR2 YNNKEL (reference sequence). The V gene lost 2 bases and the J gene lost 5 bases, with 11 bases spanning the gap. CDR3 nucleotides: TGTGCCAGCAGCCAAACGGTCGGTGGAGATACGCAGTATTTT. This encodes CASSQTVGGDTQYF.

This clonotype was seen many times. J is TRBJ2-3 and V is TRBV7-9; 7 bases fit TRBD2. After removal of 0 bases from V and 4 bases from J, the junction contained 4 bases not matched to a gene. The CDR3 length is 15 residues. CDR1 and CDR2 (germline): SEHNR, FQNEAQ (reference sequence). CDR3 protein: CASSLASGLSDTQYF. The CDR3 nucleotides are TGTGCCAGCAGCTTAGCTAGCGGGTTGTCAGATACGCAGTATTTT.

This clonotype was counted between two and nine times. Here the CDR3 reads CASSATGTGGSPLHF. For the CDR3, the DNA is TGTGCCAGCTCAGCAACCGGGACAGGGGGGTCACCCCTCCACTTT. V usage is TRBV18 and J usage is TRBJ1-6; 11 nucleotides line up with TRBD1. The V and J ends lost 5 bases and 10 bases, in that order; junction bases with no gene match: 7. Germline V gene lookup returns CDR1 KGHSH and CDR2 LQKENI. The CDR3 contains 15 residues. The full variable domain, in which reference TRBV18 and TRBJ1-6 provide the parts outside the CDR3, is NAGVMQNPRHLVRRRGQEARLRCSPMKGHSHVYWYRQLPEEGLKFMVYLQKENIIDESGMPKERFSAEFPKEGPSILRIQQVVRGDSAAYFCASSATGTGGSPLHFGNGTRLTVT.

Many counts were recorded for this clonotype. The chain links TRBV3-1 to TRBJ2-5; 9 bases are a match to TRBD2. This CDR3 is built from 17 residues. Trimming removed 0 bases from V and 5 bases from J; junction bases left unmatched: 10. CDR1 LGHDT and CDR2 YNNKEL come from the germline V gene (reference sequence). The CDR3 DNA sequence: TGTGCCAGCAGCCAAGATCCCTCTAGCGGGGTTGGGGAGACCCAGTACTTC. Protein product: CASSQDPSSGVGETQYF.

This clonotype appeared many times. This rearrangement joins TRBV20-1 to TRBJ2-1; D is perhaps TRBD2 (6 bases). Trimming removed 0 bases from V and 2 bases from J, with 11 bases in between. Per the germline V gene, CDR1 is DFQATT and CDR2 is SNEGSKA (reference sequence). The CDR3 covers 15 residues. The CDR3 coding sequence is TGCAGTGCTAGAGATGGAGGGCTAACCTACAATGAGCAGTTCTTC. Its protein is CSARDGGLTYNEQFF.

This clonotype was seen many times. V and J are TRBV7-3 and TRBJ2-1; D might be TRBD1 or TRBD2, each matching 5 bases. The CDR3 is made up of 13 amino acids. Per the germline V gene, CDR1 is SGHTA and CDR2 is FQGTGA. Trimming stripped 5 bases from V and 8 bases from J, with 13 bases between. The CDR3 sequence: CASSKGTVDEQFF. The CDR3 DNA reads TGTGCCAGCAGCAAAGGGACCGTGGATGAGCAGTTCTTC.

This clonotype was picked up many times. This chain connects TRBV28 to TRBJ1-3; D unclear. Per the germline V gene, CDR1 is MDHEN and CDR2 is SYDVKM. V lost 7 bases and J 0 bases, leaving 16 bases between the germline ends. The CDR3 sequence is 16 residues long. CDR3: CASTIGPTSSGNTIYF. DNA of the CDR3: TGTGCCAGCACTATCGGGCCGACGAGCTCTGGAAACACCATATATTTT.

This clonotype was observed many times. This chain connects TRBV28 to TRBJ1-3; a possible D gene is TRBD1 (6 bases). Per the germline V gene, CDR1 is MDHEN and CDR2 is SYDVKM. The CDR3 runs 15 residues. Trimming took off 8 bases at V and 5 bases at J, with 19 bases between the two ends. DNA of the CDR3: TGTGCCAGCGTTGTTTCGGGGGCACCGAGAAACACCATATATTTT. Translating gives CASVVSGAPRNTIYF.

Many counts were recorded for this clonotype. The CDR3 reads CASSQGGQGYEQYF. In DNA, the CDR3 is TGTGCCAGCAGCCAAGGCGGGCAGGGGTACGAGCAGTACTTC. This chain uses TRBV4-2 with TRBJ2-7, with D perhaps matching TRBD1 (6 bases). The CDR3 spans 14 residues. The V and J ends lost 1 base and 4 bases respectively, with 11 bases between them. Germline values: CDR1 LGHNA, CDR2 YNFKEQ.